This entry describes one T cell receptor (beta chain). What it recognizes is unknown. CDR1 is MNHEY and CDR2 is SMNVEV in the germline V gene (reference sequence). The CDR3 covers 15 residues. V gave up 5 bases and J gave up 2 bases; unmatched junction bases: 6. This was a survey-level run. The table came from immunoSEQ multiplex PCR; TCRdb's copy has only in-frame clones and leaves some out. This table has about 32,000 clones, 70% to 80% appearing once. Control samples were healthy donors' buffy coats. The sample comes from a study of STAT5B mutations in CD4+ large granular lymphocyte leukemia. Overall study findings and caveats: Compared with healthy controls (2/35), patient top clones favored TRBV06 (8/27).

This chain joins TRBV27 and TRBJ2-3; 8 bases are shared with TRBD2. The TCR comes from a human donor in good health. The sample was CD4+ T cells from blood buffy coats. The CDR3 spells CASSISGASTDTQYF. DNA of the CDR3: TGTGCCAGCAGTATTAGCGGGGCCTCCACAGATACGCAGTATTTT.